This T cell receptor beta chain was sequenced for a study of T cells after posttransplantation cyclophosphamide (dated by TCRdb to 2016 to 2017). Regarding the complete study: Using TRB sequencing, the study followed how the T cell repertoire reconstituted after myeloablative bone marrow transplantation in which posttransplantation cyclophosphamide served as GVHD prophylaxis. Antigen receptor sequencing was done on samples from over 30 PTCy-treated patients and from approximately 15 related bone marrow donors of those patients. Blood from all 35 or so PTCy patients who had 1-year posttransplant specimens underwent TRB sequencing. In 3 patients, TRB sequencing was also performed on up to about 3 more blood samples taken 2 to 5.2 years after transplant, and in 4 patients, pretransplant blood was also TRB-sequenced. TRA and TRB clonality were tightly correlated in roughly ten samples, so subsequent TCR analyses focused on TRB only. Public TRB sequences were checked against a database of over 3,500 sequences associated with responses to pathogens, tumor antigens, self-antigens and alloantigens. Overall results and qualifications from the work: Across approximately 45 patients, TRB clonality was highly associated with recipient CMV seropositivity and CMV reactivation, and diversity in PTCy patients was similar to diversity in CNI/methotrexate controls. The TRB repertoires of T cells infiltrating skin or GI tract showed only limited overlap with the TRB repertoires of T cells in blood. Donor-recipient similarity was low at 1-2 months but rose over the first year, and later blood repertoires were often dominated by donor CD8+ memory clones.

A remark on this clone: Its cognate antigen has yet to be identified. There are no base qualities to consult, and no much larger clone falls within one base.

For CDR1 and CDR2, the germline V gene lists SGHRS and YFSETQ. Trimming takes 0 bases from V and 5 bases from J, and the germline ends sit 14 bases apart. Measured from the cysteine to the phenylalanine, the CDR3 is 15 residues long. Only the CDR3 portion is preserved as DNA: 45 bases, with reading frame beginning at the first base. Genomic DNA was used for TRB sequencing, which was performed with the immunoSEQ assay at survey resolution or with the hsTCRB kit. From the authors' description of their analysis: The immunoSEQ software was used for initial read processing, and the LymphoSeq R package was used for repertoire analyses. Clonality was computed as 1 minus normalized Shannon entropy; Gini coefficient was also calculated for each TRB dataset. Phenotypes of unsorted samples were inferred by mapping TRB sequences from sorted subsets of the recipient or donor onto unsorted samples of the same recipient. TCRdb stores this immuneACCESS table with in-frame sequences only. Part of the clones is absent; in the studies checked, under half of the shortfall reflects unresolved V genes, and no reason is known for the rest. D and trimming come from the DNA, and the V and J calls and clone size come from that table. The sample table contains about 15,000 clones; only one count was recorded for 92% of them. Roughly 0.58% of the sample is held by the ten biggest clonotypes.

The meaning of the sample's treatment or condition label: high-dose cyclophosphamide on days +3 and +4 as single-agent GVHD prophylaxis. Patients in the PTCy group got busulfan and fludarabine conditioning, a marrow graft from a related or unrelated donor, and cyclophosphamide on days +3 and +4. PTCy-treated patients came from a prospective multi-institutional clinical trial. Peripheral blood and bone marrow mononuclear cells were isolated by Ficoll-Hypaque density centrifugation and were cryopreserved. CD4+ and CD8+ T cells, including naive and memory subsets, were sorted by FACS on a FACSAria II.

The sequences come from CD4+ T cells sorted from blood, collected after allogeneic stem cell transplant with posttransplant cyclophosphamide. This receptor was taken from a male patient in his sixties or seventies who received an allogeneic stem cell transplant from a related donor and was CMV-positive. Some T cells may originate with the graft donor following a transplant. The chain is assembled from TRBV5-1 and TRBJ1-1; a tentative D call is TRBD1 (6 bases match). The CDR3 sequence is CASSLGEGGGTEAFF. The DNA reads TGCGCCAGCAGCTTGGGGGAGGGGGGCGGAACTGAAGCTTTCTTT.